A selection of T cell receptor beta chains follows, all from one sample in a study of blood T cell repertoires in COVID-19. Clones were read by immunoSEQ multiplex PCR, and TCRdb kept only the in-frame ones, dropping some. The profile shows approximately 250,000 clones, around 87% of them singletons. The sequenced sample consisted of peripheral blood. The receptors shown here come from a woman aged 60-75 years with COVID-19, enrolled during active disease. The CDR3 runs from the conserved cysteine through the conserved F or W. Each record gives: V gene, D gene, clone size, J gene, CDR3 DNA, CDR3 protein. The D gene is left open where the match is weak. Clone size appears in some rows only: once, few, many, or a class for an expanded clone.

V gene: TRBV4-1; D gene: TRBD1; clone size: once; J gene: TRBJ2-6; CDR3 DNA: TGCGCCAGCAGCTTCCGGGACAGGGGCTCCTTATTCTCTGGGGCCAACGTCCTGACTTTC; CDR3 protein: CASSFRDRGSLFSGANVLTF
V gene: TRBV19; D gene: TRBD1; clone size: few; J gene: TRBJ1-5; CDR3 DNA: TGTGCCAGTAGAAAGGACAGGGCGAGCAATCAGCCCCAGCATTTT; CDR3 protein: CASRKDRASNQPQHF
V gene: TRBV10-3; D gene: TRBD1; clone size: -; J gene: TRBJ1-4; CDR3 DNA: TGTGCCATCAGTGCTTCCGGGACAGGGCCCGAAAAACTGTTTTTT; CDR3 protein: CAISASGTGPEKLFF
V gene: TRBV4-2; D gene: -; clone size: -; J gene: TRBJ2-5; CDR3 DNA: TGTGCCAGCAGCCAAGACTGGGGCTCACAAGAGACCCAGTACTTC; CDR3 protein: CASSQDWGSQETQYF
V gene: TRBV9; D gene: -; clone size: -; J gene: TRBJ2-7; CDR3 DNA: TGTGCCAGCAGCGTAGAAGCAGGGTCCTACGAGCAGTACTTC; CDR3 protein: CASSVEAGSYEQYF
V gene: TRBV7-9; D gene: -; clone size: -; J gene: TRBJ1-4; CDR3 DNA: TGTGCCAGCAGCGCCTCGGCAACTAATGAAAAACTGTTTTTT; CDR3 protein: CASSASATNEKLFF
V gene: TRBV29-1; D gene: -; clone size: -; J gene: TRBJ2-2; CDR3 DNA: TGCAGCGTTGATCCGTCTAACACCGGGGAGCTGTTTTTT; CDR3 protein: CSVDPSNTGELFF
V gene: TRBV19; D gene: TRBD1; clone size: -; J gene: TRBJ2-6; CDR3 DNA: TGTGCCAGTAGTCCCCGACAGGGGGGGACCTCTGGGGCCAACGTCCTGACTTTC; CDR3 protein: CASSPRQGGTSGANVLTF
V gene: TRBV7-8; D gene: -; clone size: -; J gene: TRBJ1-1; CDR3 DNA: TGTGCCAGCAGCTTAGCCTCTTTCACATTGAACACTGAAGCTTTCTTT; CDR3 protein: CASSLASFTLNTEAFF
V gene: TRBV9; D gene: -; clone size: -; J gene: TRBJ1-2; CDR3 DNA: TGTGCCAGCAGCCCTCGTTTAGGGGGGGGGCTACATGGCTACACCTTC; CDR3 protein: CASSPRLGGGLHGYTF
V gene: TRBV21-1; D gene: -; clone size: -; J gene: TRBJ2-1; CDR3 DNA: TGTGCCAGCAGCAATCCCCAAACCTCGGGGACCTACAATGAGCAGTTCTTC; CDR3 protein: CASSNPQTSGTYNEQFF
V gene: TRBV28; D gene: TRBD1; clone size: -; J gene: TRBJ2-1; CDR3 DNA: TGTGCCAGCAGTTTTCAGGGGGCGGGCGAGCAGTTCTTC; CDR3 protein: CASSFQGAGEQFF
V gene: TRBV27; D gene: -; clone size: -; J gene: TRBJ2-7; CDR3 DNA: TGTGCCAGCAGCCCAGTCCAGGGCCCTTACGAGCAGTACTTC; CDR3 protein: CASSPVQGPYEQYF
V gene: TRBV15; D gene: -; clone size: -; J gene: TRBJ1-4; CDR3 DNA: TGTGCCACCAGCAGAGGACAGGCTGGTAATGAAAAACTGTTTTTT; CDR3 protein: CATSRGQAGNEKLFF
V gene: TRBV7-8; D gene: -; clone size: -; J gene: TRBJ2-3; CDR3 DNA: TGTGCCAGCAGCTTATCGGCCAGGGGAGCAGATACGCAGTATTTT; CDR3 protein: CASSLSARGADTQYF
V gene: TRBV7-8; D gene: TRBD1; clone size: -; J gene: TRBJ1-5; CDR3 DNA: TGTGCCAGCAGGTGGGGTAACAGGGGTAGCAATCAGCCCCAGCATTTT; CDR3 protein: CASRWGNRGSNQPQHF
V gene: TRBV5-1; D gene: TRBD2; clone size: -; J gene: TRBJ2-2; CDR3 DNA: TGCGCCAGCAGCCGGACTAGCGGGGCCACCGGGGAGCTGTTTTTT; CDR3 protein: CASSRTSGATGELFF
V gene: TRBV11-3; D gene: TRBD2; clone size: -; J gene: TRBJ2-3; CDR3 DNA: TGTGCCAGCAGCCCTGGTGTGACGAGCGGGGTCACAGATACGCAGTATTTT; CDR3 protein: CASSPGVTSGVTDTQYF
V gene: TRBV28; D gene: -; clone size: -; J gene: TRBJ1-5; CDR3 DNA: TGTGCCAGCAGTTTTACACAGGGTTATCAGCCCCAGCATTTT; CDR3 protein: CASSFTQGYQPQHF
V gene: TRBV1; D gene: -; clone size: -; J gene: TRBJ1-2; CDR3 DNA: TGCACCAGCAGCCAAGGCAGATATGGCTACACCTTC; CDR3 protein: CTSSQGRYGYTF
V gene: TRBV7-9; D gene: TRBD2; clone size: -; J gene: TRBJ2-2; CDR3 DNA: TGTGCCAGCAGCCTCGGGAGGTCGAACACCGGGGAGCTGTTTTTT; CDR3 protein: CASSLGRSNTGELFF
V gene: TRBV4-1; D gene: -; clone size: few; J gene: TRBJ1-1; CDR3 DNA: TGCGCCAGCAGCCAAGACGGGATTGGGAGGACTGAAGCTTTCTTT; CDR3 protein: CASSQDGIGRTEAFF
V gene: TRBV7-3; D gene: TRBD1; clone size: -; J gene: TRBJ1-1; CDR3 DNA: TGTGCCAGCAGCACCCAAGGGGGCTCACACACTGAAGCTTTCTTT; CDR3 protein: CASSTQGGSHTEAFF
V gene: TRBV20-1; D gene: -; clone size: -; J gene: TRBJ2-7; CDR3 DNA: TGCAGTCCCCTGAGCTCCTACGAGCAGTACTTC; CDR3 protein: CSPLSSYEQYF
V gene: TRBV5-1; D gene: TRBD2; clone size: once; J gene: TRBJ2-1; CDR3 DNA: TGCGCCAGCACCCGGACTAGCGGGAACAATGAGCAGTTCTTC; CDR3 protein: CASTRTSGNNEQFF
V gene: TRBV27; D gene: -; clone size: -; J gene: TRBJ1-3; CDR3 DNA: TGTGCCAGCAGGGACTACTCTGGAAACACCATATATTTT; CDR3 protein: CASRDYSGNTIYF
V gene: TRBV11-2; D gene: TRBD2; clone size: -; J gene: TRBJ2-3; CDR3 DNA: TGTGCCAGCAGCCAGGGGGGTAGCGGGAGGGTTGATACGCAGTATTTT; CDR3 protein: CASSQGGSGRVDTQYF
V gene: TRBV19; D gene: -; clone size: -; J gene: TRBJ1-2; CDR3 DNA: TGTGCCAGTAGTATAGGCACTATTAACTATGGCTACACCTTC; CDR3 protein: CASSIGTINYGYTF
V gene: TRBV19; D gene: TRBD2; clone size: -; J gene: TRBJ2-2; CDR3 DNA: TGTGCCAGTAGCCGGGGGGTGGGTGCGAACACCGGGGAGCTGTTTTTT; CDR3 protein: CASSRGVGANTGELFF
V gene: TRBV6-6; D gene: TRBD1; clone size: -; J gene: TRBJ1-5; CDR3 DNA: TGTGCCAGCAGTACCCGGACAGGGGGTAGCAATCAGCCCCAGCATTTT; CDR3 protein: CASSTRTGGSNQPQHF
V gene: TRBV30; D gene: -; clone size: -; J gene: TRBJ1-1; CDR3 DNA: TGTGCCTGGAACAGCAACATGAACACTGAAGCTTTCTTT; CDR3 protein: CAWNSNMNTEAFF
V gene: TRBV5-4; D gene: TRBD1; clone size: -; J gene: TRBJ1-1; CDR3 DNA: TGTGCCAGCAGCCGGGACAGGGGCTCCAACACTGAAGCTTTCTTT; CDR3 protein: CASSRDRGSNTEAFF
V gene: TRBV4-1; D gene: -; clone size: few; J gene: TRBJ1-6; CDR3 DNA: TGCGCCAGCAGCCAAGTCCAGGGTATGAGTAATTCACCCCTCCACTTT; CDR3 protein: CASSQVQGMSNSPLHF
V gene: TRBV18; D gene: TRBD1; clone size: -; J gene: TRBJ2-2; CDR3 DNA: TGTGCCAGCTCCCTGGACAGGGCGAAGAACACCGGGGAGCTGTTTTTT; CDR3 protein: CASSLDRAKNTGELFF
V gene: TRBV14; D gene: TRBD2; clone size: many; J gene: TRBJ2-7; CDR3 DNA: TGTGCCAGCAGCCAAAGAATAGCGGGACATGAGCAGTACTTC; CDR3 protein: CASSQRIAGHEQYF
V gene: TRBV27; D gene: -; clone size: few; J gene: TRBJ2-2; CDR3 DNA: TGTGCCAGCAGTTTAGGACAAAACACCGGGGAGCTGTTTTTT; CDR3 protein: CASSLGQNTGELFF
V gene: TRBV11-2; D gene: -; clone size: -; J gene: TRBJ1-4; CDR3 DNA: TGTGCCAGCAGTCGATTCTATACCGCAACTAATGAAAAACTGTTTTTT; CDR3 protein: CASSRFYTATNEKLFF
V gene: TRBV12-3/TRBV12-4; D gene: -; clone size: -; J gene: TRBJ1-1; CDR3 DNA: TGTGCCAGCAGCGTGCCGGGGAGTGAAGCTTTCTTT; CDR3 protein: CASSVPGSEAFF
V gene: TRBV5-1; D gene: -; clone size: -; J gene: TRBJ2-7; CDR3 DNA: TGCGCCAGCAGCCCAGTAGCGGACTCCTACGAGCAGTACTTC; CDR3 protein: CASSPVADSYEQYF
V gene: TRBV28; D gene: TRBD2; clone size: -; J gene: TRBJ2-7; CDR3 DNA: TGTGCCAGCAGTTTGGAACTAGCGGGATCCTACGAGCAGTACTTC; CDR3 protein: CASSLELAGSYEQYF